The 14 T cell receptor beta chains reported below all come from one sample, sequenced in a study of blood T cell repertoires in COVID-19. Generated by immunoSEQ multiplex PCR, the TCRdb table keeps only in-frame clones and is missing some. This table has over 70,000 clones, approximately 80% appearing once. What was sequenced was peripheral blood. These receptors were collected from a human donor in a cohort sampled during active COVID-19.

This clone turned up a few times. The rearrangement links TRBV28 to TRBJ1-2, with 9 bases that match TRBD1. J was trimmed by 8 bases and V by 6 bases; bases with no gene match: 10. Germline V lookup: CDR1 MDHEN, CDR2 SYDVKM. CDR3 length: 14 residues. CDR3 amino acids: CASRPSWTGAGYTF. CDR3 nucleotides: TGTGCCAGCAGGCCCAGCTGGACAGGGGCCGGCTACACCTTC.

The gene calls are TRBV15 and TRBJ2-1, with D perhaps TRBD1 (6 bases). Germline lookup yields CDR1 LNHNV and CDR2 YYDKDF (reference sequence). The V gene lost 10 bases and the J gene lost 0 bases, with 13 bases spanning the gap. The length of the CDR3 is 14 residues. The CDR3: CASQAGDSYNEQFF. The CDR3 bases are TGTGCCAGCCAGGCAGGGGACTCCTACAATGAGCAGTTCTTC.

The chain uses TRBV29-1 and TRBJ2-7; the match to TRBD1 covers 9 bases. The junction had 10 bases not matched to a gene; V was cut back by 6 bases and J by 4 bases. Germline assignment: CDR1 SQVTM and CDR2 ANQGSEA. This CDR3 spans 14 amino acids. This CDR3 reads CSVDTGGNSYEQYF. In DNA form, the CDR3 reads TGCAGCGTGGACACAGGGGGCAATTCGTACGAGCAGTACTTC.

The J gene is TRBJ2-1, the V gene TRBV29-1, with D hard to call. CDR3 length: 13 amino acids. Trimming took off 0 bases at V and 6 bases at J, with 9 bases between the two ends. Germline lookup yields CDR1 SQVTM and CDR2 ANQGSEA. The CDR3 DNA is TGCAGCGTTGAAGATGGTAGCAGCAATGAGCAGTTCTTC. It codes for CSVEDGSSNEQFF.

The chain links TRBV27 to TRBJ2-7; 10 nucleotides match TRBD2. V shed 7 bases and J 3 bases; nucleotides not matched to a gene: 6. Germline V gene lookup returns CDR1 MNHEY and CDR2 SMNVEV (reference sequence). The CDR3 is made up of 14 amino acids. CDR3: CASKPGLANYEQYF. Here the CDR3 DNA reads TGTGCCAGCAAGCCGGGACTAGCGAACTACGAGCAGTACTTC.

This chain uses TRBV6-1 with TRBJ2-3, with D perhaps matching TRBD2 (6 bases). The CDR3 is made up of 16 amino acids. V was shortened by 6 bases and J by 2 bases, with 18 bases between the two germline ends. CDR1 and CDR2 (germline): MNHNS, SASEGT. The CDR3 DNA follows: TGTGCCAGCAGAGAACGTATCGGGAGCCTCACAGATACGCAGTATTTT. It encodes CASRERIGSLTDTQYF.

This clone was counted once. The CDR3 region is CASSFRQGLNEKLFF. The CDR3 DNA sequence: TGTGCCAGCAGTTTCCGACAGGGCCTTAATGAAAAACTGTTTTTT. The chain has TRBV28 and TRBJ1-4; 7 nucleotides agree with TRBD1. Germline CDR1 is MDHEN and CDR2 is SYDVKM. The CDR3 loop spans 15 amino acids. Trimming took 3 bases from V and 4 from J; bases not matched to a gene: 5.

V is TRBV5-6 and J is TRBJ1-5; D perhaps matches TRBD1 (5 bases). Trimming shortened V by 0 bases and J by 2 bases, and 12 bases separated the two germline ends. The CDR3 runs to 16 residues. CDR1 is SGHDT and CDR2 is YYEEEE in the germline V gene. The CDR3 region is CASSLAAGGGNQPQHF. Written as DNA, the CDR3 is TGTGCCAGCAGCTTGGCCGCGGGGGGGGGCAATCAGCCCCAGCATTTT.

The chain links TRBV2 to TRBJ2-5; weak D call: TRBD1 (6 bases). Between the trimmed V and J ends, which lost 6 bases and 2 bases, there was a span of 10 bases. Germline loops: CDR1 SNHLY, CDR2 FYNNEI. The CDR3 is made up of 13 amino acids. The CDR3 protein is CASSGTLQETQYF. The CDR3 DNA is TGTGCCAGCAGCGGGACACTTCAAGAGACCCAGTACTTC.

The chain combines TRBV10-3 with TRBJ2-1, with 9 bases fitting TRBD1. CDR3 length equals 14 residues. The germline V gene encodes CDR1 ENHRY and CDR2 SYGVKD. V trimming: 9 bases; J trimming: 4 bases; junction bases outside the gene matches: 7. The CDR3 DNA reads as TGTGCCATAAAGGGGGACAGGGTATACAATGAGCAGTTCTTC. As protein: CAIKGDRVYNEQFF.

The sample holds one count of this clone. The rearrangement links TRBV28 to TRBJ2-3, with 11 bases matching TRBD1. With 6 bases clipped from V and 3 bases from J, the junction kept 5 bases outside the gene matches. This CDR3 region has 15 residues. Per germline, CDR1 MDHEN and CDR2 SYDVKM. CDR3 loop: CASRSRDRGTDTQYF. Here the CDR3 DNA reads TGTGCCAGCAGGTCGCGGGACAGGGGGACAGATACGCAGTATTTT.

CDR3 bases: TGCGCCAGCAGCACCGGACTAGCGGGTACAGATACGCAGTATTTT. Its protein product is CASSTGLAGTDTQYF. The V and J genes are TRBV5-1 and TRBJ2-3, with 11 bases matching TRBD2. The CDR3 covers 15 residues. V lost 4 bases, J lost 3 bases, and 4 bases stayed unmatched. The germline V gene encodes CDR1 SGHRS and CDR2 YFSETQ.

The chain is built from TRBV2 and TRBJ1-2; the match to TRBD1 covers 9 bases. The CDR3 loop spans 16 amino acids. Germline V gene lookup returns CDR1 SNHLY and CDR2 FYNNEI. Trimming cost V 7 bases and J 0 bases; bases outside gene matches: 9. The CDR3 region is CASKPRTGESNYGYTF. CDR3 nucleotides: TGTGCCAGCAAACCGCGGACAGGGGAATCTAACTATGGCTACACCTTC.

The V and J genes are TRBV28 and TRBJ2-1; D possibly corresponds to TRBD2 (5 bases). V was pared by 2 bases and J by 8 bases, with 10 bases between. Per germline, CDR1 MDHEN and CDR2 SYDVKM. The CDR3 is 13 amino acids. This CDR3 is CASSLIPGYEQFF. The DNA of the CDR3 is TGTGCCAGCAGTTTAATTCCGGGGTATGAGCAGTTCTTC.